This TCR beta chain appears in the sequencing data of a study of spatial heterogeneity in lung cancer. For the study at large: Detected sequences consistently included more beta-chain ones than alpha-chain ones.

Every TCR cDNA molecule carried a tag that served as a unique molecular identifier. TCRdb passed the 5' RACE reads through MiXCR, listing each CDR3 protein once. Seen here are tens of thousands of distinct CDR3 sequences, approximately 7.2% observed once, and the top ten hold 13% to 15%. Described time point: sample taken at primary tumor resection. The study sequenced unsorted whole RNA from tumor, nontumor lung or frozen PBMC. Donors were about 70 untreated early-stage non-small cell lung cancer patients. This clonotype was counted many times. What it recognizes is unknown. Trimming left V 3 bases short and J 1 base short, with 1 base between. Germline values: CDR1 GTSNPN, CDR2 SVGIG (reference sequence). The CDR3 loop spans 11 amino acids. Study-wide results and limits: Ubiquitous expanded tumor TCRs were observed in blood more at resection than follow-up.

The source of this sequence is a male donor with early-stage non-small cell lung cancer. The J gene is TRBJ2-1, the V gene TRBV30; D not certain. The sequencing used PBMCs, collected at surgery. In DNA form, the CDR3 reads TGTGCCTGGAGGTCCTACAATGAGCAGTTCTTC. It specifies CAWRSYNEQFF.